This TCR beta chain originates from a study of CD8+ T cells in alopecia areata. Study in general: Treated patients were dosed with oral tofacitinib, taking 5 to 10 mg twice daily. Notes on the study in general: Among the top 100, expanded CD8+ clones, as well as scalp clonality, were significantly decreased by tofacitinib. During tofacitinib treatment, many expanded lesional clones remained in scalp and blood.

The CDR3 spans 14 residues. V dropped 5 bases and J dropped 4 bases, with 15 bases sitting between them. The germline V gene has CDR1 SNHLY and CDR2 FYNNEI. Treatment noted: oral pan-JAK inhibitor, 5-10 mg twice daily. It was from alopecia areata patients that lesional scalp punch biopsies and peripheral blood were collected. This clone was recorded a few times. No antigen is known for it. Extracted RNA was reverse transcribed, and the resulting cDNA served as sequencing template. Sequencing used immunoSEQ multiplex PCR; TCRdb keeps in-frame clones, though not all of them. The repertoire holds more than 110,000 clones, with about 56% as singletons.

The clonotype was recovered from a human donor with alopecia areata. The starting material was CD8+ T cells sorted from blood, obtained at week 4, from a patient treated with tofacitinib. The chain couples TRBV2 to TRBJ2-7; possible D gene TRBD2, 6 bases. CDR3 amino acids: CASSSWGVEYEQYF. In DNA, the CDR3 is TGTGCCAGCAGTTCGTGGGGGGTCGAATACGAGCAGTACTTC.